This T cell receptor beta chain was retrieved from a study of blood T cell repertoires in COVID-19. Authors' data handling: Reference gene primer amplification yielded estimated nucleated cell counts. Using immunoSEQ multiplex PCR, the repertoire was profiled, and TCRdb retains in-frame clones only, with some absent. V, J and clone size were drawn from that table, and D and trimming were deduced from the DNA. This table holds a few hundred thousand clones, 85% to 90% found once. Germline V gives CDR1 SGHVS, CDR2 FQNEAQ. The CDR3 is 17 residues long. Trimming shortened V by 1 base and J by 2 bases, and 16 bases separated the two germline ends.

The rearrangement links TRBV7-8 to TRBJ2-3; tentative D call: TRBD1 (6 bases). The sample taken for sequencing was PBMCs or T cells enriched from blood (not recorded which). The origin of this receptor is a man between 18 and 29 years old who had recovered from COVID-19. CDR3 sequence: CASSLVSGVGITDTQYF. Here the CDR3 DNA reads TGTGCCAGCAGCTTAGTTTCAGGGGTGGGAATCACAGATACGCAGTATTTT.